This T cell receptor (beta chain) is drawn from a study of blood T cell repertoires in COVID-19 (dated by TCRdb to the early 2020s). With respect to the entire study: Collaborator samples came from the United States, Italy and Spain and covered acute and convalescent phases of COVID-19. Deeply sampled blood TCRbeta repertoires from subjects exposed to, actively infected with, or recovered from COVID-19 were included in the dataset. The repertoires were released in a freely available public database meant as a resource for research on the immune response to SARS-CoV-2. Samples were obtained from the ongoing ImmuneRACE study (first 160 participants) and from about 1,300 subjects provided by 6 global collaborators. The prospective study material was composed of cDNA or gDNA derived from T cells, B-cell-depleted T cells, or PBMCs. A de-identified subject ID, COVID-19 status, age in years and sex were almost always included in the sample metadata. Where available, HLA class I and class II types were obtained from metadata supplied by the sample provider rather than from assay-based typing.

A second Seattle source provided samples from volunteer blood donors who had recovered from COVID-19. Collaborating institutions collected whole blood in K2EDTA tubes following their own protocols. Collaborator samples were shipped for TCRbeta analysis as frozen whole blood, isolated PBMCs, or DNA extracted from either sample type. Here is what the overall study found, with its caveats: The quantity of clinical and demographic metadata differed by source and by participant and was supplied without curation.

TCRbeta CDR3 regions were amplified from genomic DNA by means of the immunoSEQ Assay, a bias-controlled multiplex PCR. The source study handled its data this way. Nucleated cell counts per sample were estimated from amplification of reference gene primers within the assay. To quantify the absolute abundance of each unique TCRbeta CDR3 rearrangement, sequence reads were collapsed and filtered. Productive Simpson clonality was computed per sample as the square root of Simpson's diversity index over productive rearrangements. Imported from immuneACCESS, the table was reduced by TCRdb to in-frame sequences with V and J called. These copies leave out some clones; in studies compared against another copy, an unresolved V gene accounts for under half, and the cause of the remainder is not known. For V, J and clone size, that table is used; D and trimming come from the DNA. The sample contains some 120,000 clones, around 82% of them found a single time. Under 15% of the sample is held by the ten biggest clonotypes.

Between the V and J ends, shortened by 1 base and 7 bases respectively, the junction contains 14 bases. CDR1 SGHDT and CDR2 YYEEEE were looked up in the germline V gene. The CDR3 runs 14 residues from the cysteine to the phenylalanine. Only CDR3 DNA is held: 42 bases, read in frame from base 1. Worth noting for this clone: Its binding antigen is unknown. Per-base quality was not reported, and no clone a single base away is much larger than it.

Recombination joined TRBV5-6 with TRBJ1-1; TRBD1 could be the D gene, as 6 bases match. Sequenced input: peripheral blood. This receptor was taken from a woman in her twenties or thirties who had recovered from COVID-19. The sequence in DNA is TGTGCCAGCAGCTTGAATCCAGGGGTAGTTGAAGCTTTCTTT. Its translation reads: CASSLNPGVVEAFF. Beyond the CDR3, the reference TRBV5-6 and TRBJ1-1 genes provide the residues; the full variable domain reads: DAGVTQSPTHLIKTRGQQVTLRCSPKSGHDTVSWYQQALGQGPQFIFQYYEEEERQRGNFPDRFSGHQFPNYSSELNVNALLLGDSALYLCASSLNPGVVEAFFGQGTRLTVV.